The 11 T cell receptor beta chains below come from one sample, sequenced in a study of human T cells and chemical hapten exposure. TCRdb recomputed calls from the RACE reads with MiXCR, one row per CDR3 protein. This table has 300,000 to 450,000 distinct CDR3 sequences, 5.1% appearing once. The time point: pre-sensitization, week 0. The treatment is: therapeutic diphenylcyclopropenone sensitization with weekly scalp DPC. The sample was whole blood, taken in connection with sensitization to the hapten diphenylcyclopropenone (DPC). These receptors originate from a woman aged 50 to 65 with alopecia areata. Some clones in this sample may be carry-over from other donors' samples.

This clonotype was seen many times. The rearrangement links TRBV27 to TRBJ1-6; a weak D match, TRBD1 (5 bases). V was cut by 10 bases and J by 5 bases, with 15 bases left in between. The CDR3 spans 14 residues. Germline loops: CDR1 MNHEY, CDR2 SMNVEV (reference sequence). CDR3: CATRPPGNNSPLHF. The CDR3 region has the DNA TGTGCCACCCGACCGCCAGGGAATAATTCACCCCTCCACTTT.

The genes are TRBV6-1 and TRBJ1-1; perhaps TRBD1 as D (5 bases). Germline-derived CDR1 and CDR2 are MNHNS and SASEGT. The CDR3 totals 13 residues. V lost 3 bases, J lost 3 bases, and 8 bases lay in between. The CDR3 loop is CASSDGAYTEAFF. For the CDR3, the DNA is TGTGCCAGCAGTGACGGGGCGTACACTGAAGCTTTCTTT.

V and J are TRBV20-1 and TRBJ2-3; TRBD2 aligns across 7 bases. This CDR3 region has 15 residues. The V gene's germline CDR1 is DFQATT and CDR2 SNEGSKA (reference sequence). After removal of 2 bases from V and 7 bases from J, the junction contained 12 bases not matched to a gene. The CDR3: CSARYRAGVRYTQYF. CDR3 nucleotide sequence: TGCAGTGCTAGATATCGGGCGGGAGTCAGATATACGCAGTATTTT.

The table lists this clonotype with a few counts. This chain links TRBV29-1 with TRBJ2-2, with no clear D. This CDR3 has 12 residues. CDR1 is SQVTM and CDR2 is ANQGSEA in the germline V gene. V lost 7 bases to trimming and J lost 3 bases, with 9 bases between them. CDR3 sequence (DNA): TGCAGCGGTCTGGAGTACACCGGGGAGCTGTTTTTT. Translated, it gives CSGLEYTGELFF.

This clonotype appeared many times. This rearrangement joins TRBV12-3 or TRBV12-4 to TRBJ1-2; TRBD1 might be the D (5 bases). Between the trimmed V and J ends, which lost 7 bases and 2 bases, there was a span of 8 bases. This CDR3 is 12 amino acids long. CDR3 protein: CASTAGNYGYTF. The CDR3 DNA sequence: TGTGCCAGCACCGCAGGGAACTATGGCTACACCTTC.

The chain uses TRBV20-1 and TRBJ2-1, with TRBD1 matching over 11 bases. The CDR3 runs 13 residues. J lost 6 bases, V lost 5 bases, and 3 bases had no gene match. Germline CDR1 is DFQATT and CDR2 is SNEGSKA (reference sequence). This CDR3 is CSAPGTGGNEQFF. The CDR3 DNA follows: TGCAGTGCTCCCGGGACAGGGGGCAATGAGCAGTTCTTC.

This clonotype was detected a few times. CDR3: CASFPLETSGELFF. CDR3 nucleotides: TGTGCCAGCTTCCCCCTAGAAACCTCCGGGGAGCTGTTTTTT. The chain links TRBV5-6 to TRBJ2-2; no firm D call. With 7 bases removed from V and 6 bases from J, the gap between germline ends came to 16 bases. The CDR3 is 14 amino acids. Germline V gene sequence: CDR1 SGHDT, CDR2 YYEEEE.

This clonotype was seen more than once but under ten times. One end of the junction is discordant with germline, which a read error may explain. The chain employs TRBV7-8 and TRBJ1-1; TRBD1 might be the D (5 bases). The germline V gene has CDR1 SGHVS and CDR2 FQNEAQ. The length of the CDR3 is 15 residues. The DNA for the CDR3 is TGTGCCAGCAGCCCGATATCGAATGGGGAGGGGCTCCATCTCTTT. Protein product: CASSPISNGEGLHLF.

This clonotype has just a few counts. This chain uses TRBV19 with TRBJ2-1; the match to TRBD2 covers 8 bases. This CDR3 has 21 residues. The V segment lost 4 bases and the J segment 0 bases; nucleotides outside the gene matches: 20. Germline loops: CDR1 LNHDA, CDR2 SQIVND (reference sequence). CDR3 sequence reads: CASSKGITGGNTFSSYNEQFF. The CDR3 DNA follows: TGTGCCAGTAGTAAGGGCATCACGGGAGGGAACACTTTTAGCTCCTACAATGAGCAGTTCTTC.

The rearrangement joins TRBV6-1 to TRBJ1-2; D might be TRBD1 (6 bases). This CDR3 region has 14 residues. Germline loops: CDR1 MNHNS, CDR2 SASEGT. With 4 bases removed from V and 2 bases from J, the gap between germline ends came to 11 bases. Written as DNA, the CDR3 is TGTGCCAGCAGTGGTATACAGGGAAACTATGGCTACACCTTC. Its protein is CASSGIQGNYGYTF.

This clonotype was counted ten times or more. The chain joins TRBV29-1 to TRBJ2-5, with D unclear. Germline loops: CDR1 SQVTM, CDR2 ANQGSEA. Trimming left V 7 bases short and J 4 bases short, with 10 bases between. CDR3 length: 11 amino acids. CDR3 region: CSARHGETQYF. CDR3 in DNA: TGCAGCGCTCGACATGGAGAGACCCAGTACTTC.